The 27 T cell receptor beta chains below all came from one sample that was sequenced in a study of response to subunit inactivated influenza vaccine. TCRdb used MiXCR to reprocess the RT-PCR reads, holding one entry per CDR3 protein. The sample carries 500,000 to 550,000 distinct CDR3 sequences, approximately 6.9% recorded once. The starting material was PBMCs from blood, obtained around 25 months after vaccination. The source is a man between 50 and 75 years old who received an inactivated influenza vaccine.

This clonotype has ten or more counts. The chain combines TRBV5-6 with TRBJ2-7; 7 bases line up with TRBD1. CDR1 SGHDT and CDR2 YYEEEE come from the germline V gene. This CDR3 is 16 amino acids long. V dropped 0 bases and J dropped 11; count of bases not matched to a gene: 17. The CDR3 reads CASSLGILGDRMGEYF. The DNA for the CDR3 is TGTGCCAGCAGCTTGGGGATATTGGGGGACAGAATGGGGGAGTACTTC.

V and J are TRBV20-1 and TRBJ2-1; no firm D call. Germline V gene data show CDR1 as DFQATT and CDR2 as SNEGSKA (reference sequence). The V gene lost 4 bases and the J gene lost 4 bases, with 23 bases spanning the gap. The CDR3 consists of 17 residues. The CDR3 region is CSATYQLMGGSYNEQFF. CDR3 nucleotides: TGCAGTGCTACATACCAACTTATGGGCGGTTCGTACAATGAGCAGTTCTTC.

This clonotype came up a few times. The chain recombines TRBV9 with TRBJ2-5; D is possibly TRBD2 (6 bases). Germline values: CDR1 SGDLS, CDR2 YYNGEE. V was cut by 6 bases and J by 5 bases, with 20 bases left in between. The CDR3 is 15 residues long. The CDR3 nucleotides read TGTGCCAGCACCCCGTCCTTGGGAGGTCGGGAGACCCAGTACTTC. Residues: CASTPSLGGRETQYF.

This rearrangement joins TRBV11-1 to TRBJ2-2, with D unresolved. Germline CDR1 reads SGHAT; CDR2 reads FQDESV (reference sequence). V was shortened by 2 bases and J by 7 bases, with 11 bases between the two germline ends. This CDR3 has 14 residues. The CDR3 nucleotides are TGTGCCAGCAGCTTAACGCGCCCGGGCGGGGAGCTGTTTTTT. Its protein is CASSLTRPGGELFF.

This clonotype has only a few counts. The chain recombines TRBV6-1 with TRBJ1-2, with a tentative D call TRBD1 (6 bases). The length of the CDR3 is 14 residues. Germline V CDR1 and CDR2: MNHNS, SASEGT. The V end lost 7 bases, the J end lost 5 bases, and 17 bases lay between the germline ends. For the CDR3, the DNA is TGTGCCAGCAACATACAGGGATTTAAATATGGCTACACCTTC. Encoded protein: CASNIQGFKYGYTF.

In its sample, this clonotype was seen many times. Here the CDR3 reads CSAFGIFQETQYF. The CDR3 DNA follows: TGCAGTGCTTTTGGGATCTTCCAAGAGACCCAGTACTTC. This rearrangement joins TRBV29-1 to TRBJ2-5; D is undetermined. The CDR3 has 13 residues. Germline V CDR1 and CDR2: SQVTM, ANQGSEA.

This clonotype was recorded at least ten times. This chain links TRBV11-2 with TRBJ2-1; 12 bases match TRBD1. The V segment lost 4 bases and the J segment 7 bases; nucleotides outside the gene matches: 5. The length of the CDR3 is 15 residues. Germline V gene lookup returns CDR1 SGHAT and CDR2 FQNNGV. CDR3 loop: CASSSGTGGWNEQFF. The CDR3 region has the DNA TGTGCCAGCAGCTCCGGGACAGGGGGCTGGAATGAGCAGTTCTTC.

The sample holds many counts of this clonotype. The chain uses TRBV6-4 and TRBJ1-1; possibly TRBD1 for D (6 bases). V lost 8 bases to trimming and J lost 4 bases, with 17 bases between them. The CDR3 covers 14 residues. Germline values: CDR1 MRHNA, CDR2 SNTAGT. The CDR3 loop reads CASGGADSVTEAFF. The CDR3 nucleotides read TGTGCCAGCGGGGGAGCGGACAGCGTCACTGAAGCTTTCTTT.

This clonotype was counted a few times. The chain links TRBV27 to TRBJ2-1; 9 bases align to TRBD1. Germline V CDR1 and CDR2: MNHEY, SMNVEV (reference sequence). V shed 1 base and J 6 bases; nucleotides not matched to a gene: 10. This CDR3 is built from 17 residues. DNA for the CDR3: TGTGCCAGCAGTTTATTACTGCTGGACAGGGGAGGCAATGAGCAGTTCTTC. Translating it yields CASSLLLLDRGGNEQFF.

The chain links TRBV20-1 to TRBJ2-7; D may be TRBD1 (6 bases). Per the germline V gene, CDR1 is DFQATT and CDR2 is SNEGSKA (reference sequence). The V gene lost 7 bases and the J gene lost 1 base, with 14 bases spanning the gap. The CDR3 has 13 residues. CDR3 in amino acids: CSGRTERSYEQYF. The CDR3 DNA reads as TGCAGTGGTAGGACAGAAAGATCCTACGAGCAGTACTTC.

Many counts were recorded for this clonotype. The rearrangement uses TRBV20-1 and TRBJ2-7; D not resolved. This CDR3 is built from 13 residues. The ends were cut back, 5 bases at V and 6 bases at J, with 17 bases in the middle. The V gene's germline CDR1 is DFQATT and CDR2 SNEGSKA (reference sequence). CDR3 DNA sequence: TGCAGTGCTGTCCAGATATTAGAAGGCGAGCAGTACTTC. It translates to CSAVQILEGEQYF.

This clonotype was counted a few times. CDR3 sequence: CASSPEMNTEAFF. DNA of the CDR3: TGTGCCAGCTCACCCGAGATGAACACTGAAGCTTTCTTT. The chain recombines TRBV18 with TRBJ1-1; D not resolved. V gave up 3 bases and J gave up 0 bases, with 5 bases separating them. This CDR3 is built from 13 residues. Germline CDR1 reads KGHSH; CDR2 reads LQKENI.

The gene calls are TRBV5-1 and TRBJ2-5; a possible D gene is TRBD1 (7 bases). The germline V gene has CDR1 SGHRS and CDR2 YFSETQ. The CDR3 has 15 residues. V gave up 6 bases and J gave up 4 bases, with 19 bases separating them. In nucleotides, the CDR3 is TGCGCCAGCACCTCCAGGGGGGCAGACTTAGAGACCCAGTACTTC. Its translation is CASTSRGADLETQYF.

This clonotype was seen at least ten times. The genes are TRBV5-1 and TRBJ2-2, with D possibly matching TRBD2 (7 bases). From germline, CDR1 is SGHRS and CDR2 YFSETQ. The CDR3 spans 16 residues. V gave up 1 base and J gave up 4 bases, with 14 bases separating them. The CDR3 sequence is CASSLNAAGATGELFF. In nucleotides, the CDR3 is TGCGCCAGCAGCTTGAACGCGGCGGGGGCCACCGGGGAGCTGTTTTTT.

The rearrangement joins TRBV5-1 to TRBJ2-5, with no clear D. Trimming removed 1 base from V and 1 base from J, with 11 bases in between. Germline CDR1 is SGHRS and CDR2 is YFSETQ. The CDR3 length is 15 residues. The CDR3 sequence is CASSLQLLPQETQYF. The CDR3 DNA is TGCGCCAGCAGCTTGCAGCTCTTACCCCAAGAGACCCAGTACTTC. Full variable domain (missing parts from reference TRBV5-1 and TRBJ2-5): KAGVTQTPRYLIKTRGQQVTLSCSPISGHRSVSWYQQTPGQGLQFLFEYFSETQRNKGNFPGRFSGRQFSNSRSEMNVSTLELGDSALYLCASSLQLLPQETQYFGPGTRLLVL.

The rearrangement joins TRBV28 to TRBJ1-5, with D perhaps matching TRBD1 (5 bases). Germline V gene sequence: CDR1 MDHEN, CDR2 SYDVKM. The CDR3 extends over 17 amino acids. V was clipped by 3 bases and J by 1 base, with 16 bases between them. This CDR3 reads CASSFQTGTASNQPQHF. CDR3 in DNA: TGTGCCAGCAGTTTCCAAACCGGGACGGCCAGCAATCAGCCCCAGCATTTT. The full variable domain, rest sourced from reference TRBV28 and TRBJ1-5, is DVKVTQSSRYLVKRTGEKVFLECVQDMDHENMFWYRQDPGLGLRLIYFSYDVKMKEKGDIPEGYSVSREKKERFSLILESASTNQTSMYLCASSFQTGTASNQPQHFGDGTRLSIL.

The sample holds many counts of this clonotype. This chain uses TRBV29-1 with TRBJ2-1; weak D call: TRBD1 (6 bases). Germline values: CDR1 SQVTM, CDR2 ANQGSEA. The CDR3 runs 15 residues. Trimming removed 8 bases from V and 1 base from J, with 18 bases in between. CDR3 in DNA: TGCAGCTCTTTCATACAGGGCCAATCCTACAATGAGCAGTTCTTC. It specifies CSSFIQGQSYNEQFF.

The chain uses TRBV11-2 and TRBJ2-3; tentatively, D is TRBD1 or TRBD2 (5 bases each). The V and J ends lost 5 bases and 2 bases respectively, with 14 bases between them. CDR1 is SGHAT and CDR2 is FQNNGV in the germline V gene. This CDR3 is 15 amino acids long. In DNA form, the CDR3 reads TGTGCCAGCAGCGTATCGGGACGGCCCACAGATACGCAGTATTTT. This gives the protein CASSVSGRPTDTQYF.

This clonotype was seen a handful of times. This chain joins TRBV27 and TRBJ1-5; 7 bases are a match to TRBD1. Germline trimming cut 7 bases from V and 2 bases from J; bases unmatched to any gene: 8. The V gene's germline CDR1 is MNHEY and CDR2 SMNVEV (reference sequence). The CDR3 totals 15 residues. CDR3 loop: CASKTFTGGNQPQHF. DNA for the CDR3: TGTGCCAGCAAAACTTTTACAGGGGGCAATCAGCCCCAGCATTTT.

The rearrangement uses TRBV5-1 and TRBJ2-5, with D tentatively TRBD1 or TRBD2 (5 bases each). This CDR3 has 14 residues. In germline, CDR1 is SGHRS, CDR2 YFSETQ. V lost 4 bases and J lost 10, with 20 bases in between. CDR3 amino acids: CASSVRDPARDQYF. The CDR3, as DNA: TGCGCCAGCAGCGTCCGGGACCCAGCCCGGGACCAGTACTTC.

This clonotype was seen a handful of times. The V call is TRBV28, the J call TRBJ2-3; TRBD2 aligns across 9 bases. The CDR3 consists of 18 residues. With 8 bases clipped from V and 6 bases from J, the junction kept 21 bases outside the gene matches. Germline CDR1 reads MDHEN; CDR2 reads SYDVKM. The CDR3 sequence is CASLRPFGSGGRSDTQYF. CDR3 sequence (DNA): TGTGCCAGCCTAAGACCTTTTGGGAGCGGGGGGCGGTCGGATACGCAGTATTTT.

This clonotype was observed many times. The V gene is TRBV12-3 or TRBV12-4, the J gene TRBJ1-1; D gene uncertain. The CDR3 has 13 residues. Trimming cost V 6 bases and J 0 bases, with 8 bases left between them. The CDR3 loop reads CASSLTVNTEAFF. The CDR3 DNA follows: TGTGCCAGCAGCTTAACAGTGAACACTGAAGCTTTCTTT.

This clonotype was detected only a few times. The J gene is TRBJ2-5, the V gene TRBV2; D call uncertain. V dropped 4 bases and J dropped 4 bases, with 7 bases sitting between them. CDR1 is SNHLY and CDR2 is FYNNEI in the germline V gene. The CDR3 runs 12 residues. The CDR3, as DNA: TGTGCCAGCAGTGTTAACAGAGAGACCCAGTACTTC. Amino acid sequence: CASSVNRETQYF.

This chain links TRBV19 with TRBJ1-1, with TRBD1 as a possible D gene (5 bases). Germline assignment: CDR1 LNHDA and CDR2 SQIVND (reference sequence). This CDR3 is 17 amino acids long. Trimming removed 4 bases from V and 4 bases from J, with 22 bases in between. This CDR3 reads CASSRGEGARAPTEAFF. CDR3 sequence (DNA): TGTGCCAGTAGTAGGGGGGAAGGGGCTAGAGCTCCCACTGAAGCTTTCTTT.

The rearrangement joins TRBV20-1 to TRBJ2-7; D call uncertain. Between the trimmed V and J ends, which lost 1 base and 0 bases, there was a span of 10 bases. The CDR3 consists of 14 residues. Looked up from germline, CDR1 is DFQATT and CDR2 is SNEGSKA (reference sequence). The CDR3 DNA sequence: TGCAGTGCTAGAGTAATGGGAAGCTCCTACGAGCAGTACTTC. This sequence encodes CSARVMGSSYEQYF.

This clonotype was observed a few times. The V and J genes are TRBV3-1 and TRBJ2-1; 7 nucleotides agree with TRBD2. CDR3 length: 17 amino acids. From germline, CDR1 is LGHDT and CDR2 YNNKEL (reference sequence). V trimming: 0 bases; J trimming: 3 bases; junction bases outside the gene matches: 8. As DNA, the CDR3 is TGTGCCAGCAGCCAAGATCGGATCCGGGGGGACTACAATGAGCAGTTCTTC. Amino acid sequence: CASSQDRIRGDYNEQFF.

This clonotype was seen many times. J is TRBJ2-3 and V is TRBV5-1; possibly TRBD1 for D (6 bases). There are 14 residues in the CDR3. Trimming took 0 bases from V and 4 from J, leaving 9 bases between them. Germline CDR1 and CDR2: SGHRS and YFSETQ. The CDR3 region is CASSLGGRPDTQYF. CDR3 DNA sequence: TGCGCCAGCAGCTTGGGGGGGCGCCCAGATACGCAGTATTTT.